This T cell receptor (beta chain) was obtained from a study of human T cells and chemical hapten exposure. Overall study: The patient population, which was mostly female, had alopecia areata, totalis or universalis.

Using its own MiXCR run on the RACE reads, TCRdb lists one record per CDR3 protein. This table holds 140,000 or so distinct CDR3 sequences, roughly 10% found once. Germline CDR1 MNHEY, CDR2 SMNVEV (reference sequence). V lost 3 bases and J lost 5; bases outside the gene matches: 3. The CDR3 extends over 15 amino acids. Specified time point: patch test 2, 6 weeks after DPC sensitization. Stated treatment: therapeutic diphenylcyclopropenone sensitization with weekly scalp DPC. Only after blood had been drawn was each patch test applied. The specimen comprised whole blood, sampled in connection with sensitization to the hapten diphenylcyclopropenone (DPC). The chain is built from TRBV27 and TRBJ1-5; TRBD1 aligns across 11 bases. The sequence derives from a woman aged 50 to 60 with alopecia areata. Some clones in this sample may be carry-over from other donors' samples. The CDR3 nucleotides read TGTGCCAGCAGTTTCGGGACAGGGGGGGATCAGCCCCAGCATTTT. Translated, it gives CASSFGTGGDQPQHF.